Below, 21 T cell receptor beta chains from the same sample are listed, as sequenced in a study of shared clonotypes between healthy human individuals. CD45RO negativity and positive selection for CCR7 defined naive CD8 cells, a population that excluded terminally differentiated effector memory CD45RA+ cells. TCRdb keeps only in-frame clones here, not all; method: immunoSEQ multiplex PCR. The sample lists roughly 1,800,000 clones, approximately 95% occurring once. Input material: naive CD8+ T cells sorted from blood. All receptors come from a man aged 18 to 29 in good health.

This rearrangement joins TRBV4-1 to TRBJ1-4; D is perhaps TRBD1 (5 bases). Germline lookup yields CDR1 MGHRA and CDR2 YSYEKL. V gave up 1 base and J gave up 8 bases, with 14 bases separating them. The CDR3 has 15 amino acids. For the CDR3, the DNA is TGCGCCAGCAGCCAAGCTCCCGGGGCTGGGGAAAAACTGTTTTTT. Amino acids: CASSQAPGAGEKLFF.

The chain employs TRBV2 and TRBJ1-2; 9 bases fit TRBD1. Germline V gene data show CDR1 as SNHLY and CDR2 as FYNNEI. V was pared by 4 bases and J by 0 bases, with 6 bases of the junction left unmatched. The CDR3 totals 16 residues. CDR3 amino acids: CASSGTGDIANYGYTF. The CDR3 DNA reads as TGTGCCAGCAGTGGGACAGGGGATATAGCTAACTATGGCTACACCTTC.

This chain joins TRBV7-9 and TRBJ2-7; D is perhaps TRBD1 or TRBD2 (5 bases each). CDR1 and CDR2 (germline): SEHNR, FQNEAQ (reference sequence). The CDR3 covers 18 residues. Trimming took 3 bases from V and 0 from J, leaving 21 bases between them. The CDR3, as DNA: TGTGCCAGCAGCTTGGGGGTCCCGAGGGACGGGACCTCCTACGAGCAGTACTTC. Protein product: CASSLGVPRDGTSYEQYF. Complete variable domain (other parts from reference TRBV7-9 and TRBJ2-7): DTGVSQNPRHKITKRGQNVTFRCDPISEHNRLYWYRQTLGQGPEFLTYFQNEAQLEKSRLLSDRFSAERPKGSFSTLEIQRTEQGDSAMYLCASSLGVPRDGTSYEQYFGPGTRLTVT.

This chain uses TRBV5-4 with TRBJ1-1; D is perhaps TRBD1 (5 bases). Between the trimmed V and J ends, which lost 7 bases and 0 bases, there was a span of 25 bases. Germline V gives CDR1 SGHNT, CDR2 YYREEE (reference sequence). This CDR3 region has 18 residues. DNA of the CDR3: TGTGCCAGCGGTGATCCGATTGGGGGGGGAGGCATGAACACTGAAGCTTTCTTT. This translates into CASGDPIGGGGMNTEAFF.

The chain employs TRBV6-5 and TRBJ2-2, with D uncertain. The CDR3 extends over 15 amino acids. V lost 6 bases, J lost 2 bases, and 13 bases lay in between. Germline V CDR1 and CDR2: MNHEY, SVGAGI. In nucleotides, the CDR3 is TGTGCCAGCAGGAAATTAGTGGGAAACACCGGGGAGCTGTTTTTT. Translating it yields CASRKLVGNTGELFF.

The V call is TRBV14, the J call TRBJ2-5; D gene ambiguous. Germline-derived CDR1 and CDR2 are SGHDN and FVKESK. The germline V and J ends were trimmed by 1 base and 3 bases, with 12 bases remaining between them. The CDR3 covers 15 residues. The CDR3 nucleotides read TGTGCCAGCAGCCAAGGGGGTTGGTCGGAAGAGACCCAGTACTTC. Translation: CASSQGGWSEETQYF.

This chain connects TRBV11-3 to TRBJ2-2, with D uncertain. V gave up 5 bases and J gave up 1 base, with 14 bases separating them. CDR1 is SGHNT and CDR2 is YENEEA in the germline V gene. The CDR3 contains 16 residues. The CDR3 region has the DNA TGTGCCAGCAGCCCTGCGTATAGGAAGAACACCGGGGAGCTGTTTTTT. Its protein is CASSPAYRKNTGELFF.

The chain links TRBV7-9 to TRBJ2-7; a possible D gene is TRBD2 (6 bases). The CDR3 length is 14 residues. The ends were cut back, 0 bases at V and 6 bases at J, with 12 bases in the middle. From germline, CDR1 is SEHNR and CDR2 FQNEAQ (reference sequence). DNA of the CDR3: TGTGCCAGCAGCTTAGCGCGGGAAACGCTCGAGCAGTACTTC. Its protein product is CASSLARETLEQYF. Filled out from reference TRBV7-9 and TRBJ2-7, the complete variable domain reads DTGVSQNPRHKITKRGQNVTFRCDPISEHNRLYWYRQTLGQGPEFLTYFQNEAQLEKSRLLSDRFSAERPKGSFSTLEIQRTEQGDSAMYLCASSLARETLEQYFGPGTRLTVT.

The CDR3 is CARRAGQGSDTQYF. For the CDR3, the DNA is TGTGCCAGAAGGGCTGGACAGGGATCAGATACGCAGTATTTT. The V and J genes are TRBV5-3 and TRBJ2-3; 8 positions agree with TRBD1. TRBV5-3 is flagged as an ORF with uncertain function. This CDR3 region has 14 residues. The ends lost 5 bases at V and 4 bases at J; junction bases unmatched: 6.

The chain joins TRBV6-5 to TRBJ2-2; 9 nucleotides match TRBD1. J gave up 9 bases and V 5 bases, and 10 bases lay outside the gene matches. The germline gives CDR1 MNHEY, CDR2 SVGAGI. The CDR3 runs to 15 residues. CDR3 coding DNA: TGTGCCAGCAGTAACCCGGGACAGGGAGTCCGGGAGCTGTTTTTT. Its translation: CASSNPGQGVRELFF.

The chain is built from TRBV10-3 and TRBJ2-5, with a possible D match to TRBD2 (6 bases). CDR1 is ENHRY, CDR2 SYGVKD, per germline. This CDR3 region has 17 residues. V lost 1 base to trimming and J lost 0 bases, with 15 bases between them. The CDR3 loop is CAISELNEGLYQETQYF. The CDR3 coding sequence is TGTGCCATCAGTGAGTTAAATGAGGGACTGTACCAAGAGACCCAGTACTTC.

The gene calls are TRBV5-4 and TRBJ1-2, with 7 positions matching TRBD1. The CDR3 consists of 14 residues. V shed 2 bases and J 8 bases; nucleotides not matched to a gene: 9. The germline gives CDR1 SGHNT, CDR2 YYREEE (reference sequence). This chain's CDR3 is CASSFGGGAGGYTF. The CDR3 region has the DNA TGTGCCAGCAGCTTCGGAGGGGGCGCGGGAGGCTACACCTTC.

The chain is built from TRBV11-2 and TRBJ1-6, with TRBD1 matching 7 bases. Trimming cost V 1 base and J 6 bases; bases outside gene matches: 6. The CDR3 sequence is 16 residues long. Germline CDR1 SGHAT, CDR2 FQNNGV. CDR3 nucleotides: TGTGCCAGCAGCTTAGGGCTAGGGGGCAGTAATTCACCCCTCCACTTT. As protein: CASSLGLGGSNSPLHF. Drawing the rest from reference TRBV11-2 and TRBJ1-6, the complete variable domain is EAGVAQSPRYKIIEKRQSVAFWCNPISGHATLYWYQQILGQGPKLLIQFQNNGVVDDSQLPKDRFSAERLKGVDSTLKIQPAKLEDSAVYLCASSLGLGGSNSPLHFGNGTRLTVT.

The chain is built from TRBV5-6 and TRBJ1-4; 11 bases match TRBD1. J was trimmed by 2 bases and V by 5 bases; bases with no gene match: 11. This CDR3 has 18 residues. The germline gives CDR1 SGHDT, CDR2 YYEEEE. For the CDR3, the DNA is TGTGCCAGCAGTTACGAAGGCTGGACAGGGGGCACTAATGAAAAACTGTTTTTT. It yields the protein CASSYEGWTGGTNEKLFF.

This clone was recorded a few times. This chain connects TRBV6-5 to TRBJ2-3; the match to TRBD2 covers 9 bases. The CDR3 spans 14 residues. Germline CDR1 is MNHEY and CDR2 is SVGAGI. The J segment lost 10 bases and the V segment lost 2 bases, leaving 7 bases of the junction unmatched. The CDR3 nucleotides read TGTGCCAGCAGTTACGGGACTAGCCAACCTCCGCAGTATTTT. It translates to CASSYGTSQPPQYF.

V and J are TRBV10-2 and TRBJ2-4; TRBD1 matches at 9 bases. From germline, CDR1 is WSHSY and CDR2 SAAADI. Trimming cost V 6 bases and J 8 bases; bases outside gene matches: 5. The CDR3 runs to 13 residues. CDR3 sequence (DNA): TGCGCCAGCAGAAGGACAGGGGTGGACATTCAGTACTTC. Residues: CASRRTGVDIQYF.

This clone was observed a single time. The gene calls are TRBV7-2 and TRBJ2-1; TRBD2 is a possible D gene (6 bases). CDR1 and CDR2 from the germline V gene are SGHTA and FQGNSA. The CDR3 extends over 17 amino acids. The V end lost 1 base, the J end lost 0 bases, and 13 bases lay between the germline ends. The CDR3 reads CASSLVGGVSSYNEQFF. CDR3 bases: TGTGCCAGCAGCTTAGTAGGAGGGGTCAGCTCCTACAATGAGCAGTTCTTC. The variable domain in full, completed from reference TRBV7-2 and TRBJ2-1, reads GAGVSQSPSNKVTEKGKDVELRCDPISGHTALYWYRQSLGQGLEFLIYFQGNSAPDKSGLPSDRFSAERTGGSVSTLTIQRTQQEDSAVYLCASSLVGGVSSYNEQFFGPGTRLTVL.

Note on this clone: Different DNA sequences within this sample yield the same CDR3. J is TRBJ1-1 and V is TRBV6-5, with a weak D call TRBD1 (6 bases). The germline gives CDR1 MNHEY, CDR2 SVGAGI. The CDR3 totals 14 residues. V lost 5 bases to trimming and J lost 4 bases, with 14 bases between them. The CDR3 sequence: CASSHREGSTEAFF. The CDR3 bases are TGTGCCAGCAGTCACAGGGAGGGAAGCACTGAAGCTTTCTTT.

The V gene is TRBV2, the J gene TRBJ2-6, with TRBD2 as a possible D gene (5 bases). The CDR3 sequence is 16 residues long. CDR1 is SNHLY, CDR2 FYNNEI, per germline. V was shortened by 8 bases and J by 2 bases, with 16 bases between the two germline ends. The CDR3 DNA reads as TGTGCCAGCCAACTGGAGGCGGATACTGGGGCCAACGTCCTGACTTTC. Encoded protein: CASQLEADTGANVLTF.

The gene calls are TRBV5-4 and TRBJ1-1, with D maybe TRBD1 (5 bases). The CDR3 contains 12 residues. Germline-derived CDR1 and CDR2 are SGHNT and YYREEE (reference sequence). V shed 5 bases and J shed 11 bases, with 16 bases lying between them. The CDR3 protein is CASSGTDHGAFF. The CDR3, as DNA: TGTGCCAGCAGTGGGACTGACCATGGGGCTTTCTTT.

Details on this clone: At the DNA level, this CDR3 is encoded by other sequences in the same sample as well. V usage is TRBV19 and J usage is TRBJ1-1; D unresolved. The germline V gene encodes CDR1 LNHDA and CDR2 SQIVND (reference sequence). The length of the CDR3 is 13 residues. The ends were cut back, 1 base at V and 2 bases at J, with 5 bases in the middle. The CDR3 DNA reads as TGTGCCAGTAGTATAGGAGTTAACACTGAAGCTTTCTTT. Residues: CASSIGVNTEAFF.